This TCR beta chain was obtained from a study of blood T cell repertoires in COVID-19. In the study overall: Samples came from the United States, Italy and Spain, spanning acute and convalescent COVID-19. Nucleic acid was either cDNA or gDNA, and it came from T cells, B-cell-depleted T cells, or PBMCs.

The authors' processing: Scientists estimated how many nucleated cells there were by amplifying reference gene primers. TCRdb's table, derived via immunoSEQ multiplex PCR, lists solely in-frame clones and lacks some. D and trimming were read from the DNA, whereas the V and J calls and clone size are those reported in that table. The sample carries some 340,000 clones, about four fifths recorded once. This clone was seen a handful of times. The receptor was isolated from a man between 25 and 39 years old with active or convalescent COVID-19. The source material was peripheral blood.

CDR3 DNA sequence: TGCGCCAGCAGCTGGGGGACAGGGCTGAATAATTCACCCCTCCACTTT. Its translation is CASSWGTGLNNSPLHF. The rearrangement links TRBV5-1 to TRBJ1-6; TRBD1 aligns across 9 bases. With 3 bases clipped from V and 5 bases from J, the junction kept 6 bases outside the gene matches. The germline gives CDR1 SGHRS, CDR2 YFSETQ. The CDR3 totals 16 residues.